This record covers a single T cell receptor beta chain. It has no known antigen specificity. Base qualities are not recorded, but no much larger clone differs from it by a single base. TRB repertoires were amplified using about 230-500 ng of genomic DNA isolated from blood. Sequencing was performed on an Illumina MiSeq. TRB rearrangements were amplified by multiplex PCR with BIOMED2 TRB-A/B primer pools. Two consecutive PCRs added Illumina-compatible adapters and 7-nucleotide sample barcodes to the amplicons. All library PCRs used Phusion HS II polymerase. The amplicons were purified from gel with the NucleoSpin Gel and PCR Clean-up kit, measured on Qubit, and combined at 4 to 4.5 nM. Before Illumina next-generation sequencing, the quality of the amplicon pool was assessed on an Agilent 2100 Bioanalyzer. The authors processed their data as follows. Annotation of TRB rearrangements was done in MiXCR 3.0.8 with the default MiXCR reference library. Non-productive reads and sequences with fewer than 2 reads were removed, and every unique CDR3 nucleotide sequence was treated as one clone. R 3.5.1 was used to calculate clonality, diversity, richness and V-J gene usage. GLIPH2 was used to cluster TCRs by CDR3 similarity, and OLGA was used to calculate generation probabilities. GLIPH2 clusters were kept only when the clusters contained at least four unique TCR clonotypes present in at least three individuals. TCRdb handled the public reads itself, with Q25 trimming in fastp and clone calling in MiXCR, and kept productive beta chains. Rows with one shared CDR3 protein collapse into an entry with the most common genes and DNA. V and J calls and clone size were set by TCRdb, not the authors. For this sample there are 15,000 to 20,000 distinct CDR3 sequences; around 35% appear just once. 16% of the sample is held by the ten biggest clonotypes.

The data belong to a study of T and B cells in COVID-19 patients (dated by TCRdb to about 2020). Turning to the overall study: In this study, adaptive immunity was profiled in COVID-19 patients who either had active infection or had recovered, using TRB and IGH repertoire sequencing of peripheral blood. A recovered cohort was made up of roughly 18 patients contributing fewer than 25 samples, mostly after mild to moderate COVID-19 managed as outpatients. Median age was approximately 35 years in the recovered cohort versus approximately 63 years in the active-infection cohort. Of the roughly 22 patients in the active-infection cohort, over 10 were critically ill and needed mechanical ventilation or ECMO. Of the 20 or so patients in the active-infection cohort, about 17 had comorbidities associated with unfavorable COVID-19 outcome. Over 8 million TCR sequences were analysed from a TCR and BCR sequence repository that comprised 37 patients and roughly 73 time points. Because samples were available both during active disease and after recovery, two patients were counted in both the recovered and the active cohorts. An age-matched reference group of 39 healthy donors negative for COVID-19 antibodies served as the comparison for repertoire analyses. As many as 9 follow-up blood samples were taken per patient, and some of the samples covered different disease stages within the same individual. The paper as a whole reports these results and caveats: Few blood samples were available from mildly ill patients while symptoms were present, and early samples from severe cases were likewise scarce. Specific T cell subsets (CD4+/Treg/CD8+) and sorted SARS-CoV-2-responsive or tetramer+ T cells had not yet been sequenced, and these experiments were ongoing. TRB repertoires were highly clonal in active COVID-19, whereas diversity and richness at recovery rose above healthy donor levels. The cohort was considered too small to assess HLA contributions to COVID-19 susceptibility or severity. Patients with COVID-19 were reported to show strongly skewed TRBV/TRBJ gene usage. The reported TCR clusters were stated to require prospective validation before clinical use. The recovered cohort had 2,000 to 3,000 exclusive TCR clusters, including around 30 low-pGen clusters.

The CDR3 goes from the cysteine to the phenylalanine over 17 residues. Left in the record is the CDR3 DNA by itself, 51 bases read in frame from the first base. Looking up the germline V gene yields CDR1 MNHEY and CDR2 SVGAGI. V has 2 bases trimmed and J has 5 bases trimmed; junction bases matching no gene number 11. Sequenced input: blood. The rearrangement combines TRBV6-5 with TRBJ1-3; 8 central bases correspond to TRBD1. The receptor was derived from a human donor with active COVID-19. The nucleotides read TGTGCCAGCAGTTACCGCCATACTGGACAGGGAAGAAACACCATATATTTT. Its protein is CASSYRHTGQGRNTIYF.